Listed here are 9 T cell receptor beta chains from one sample, sequenced in a study of T cell changes during pregnancy in multiple sclerosis. Only in-frame clones appear in the TCRdb table, and some are missing; sequencing was by immunoSEQ multiplex PCR. The sample consists of some 64,000 clones, about 91% of them appearing once. The sample was peripheral blood, taken in the first trimester of pregnancy. All receptors derive from a female donor with multiple sclerosis, enrolled in a pregnancy study.

The J gene is TRBJ2-1, the V gene TRBV14; D is perhaps TRBD1 (6 bases). V lost 3 bases and J 8 bases, leaving 17 bases between the germline ends. CDR1 and CDR2 from the germline V gene are SGHDN and FVKESK. The CDR3 has 15 residues. The CDR3 coding sequence is TGTGCCAGCAGCCAGTTTGGACAGAAGGCTCATGAGCAGTTCTTC. This encodes CASSQFGQKAHEQFF.

The chain employs TRBV6-4 and TRBJ1-1, with D perhaps matching TRBD1 (5 bases). The CDR3 loop spans 14 amino acids. V lost 3 bases to trimming and J lost 4 bases, with 12 bases between them. Germline assignment: CDR1 MRHNA and CDR2 SNTAGT. Here the CDR3 DNA reads TGTGCCAGCAGTGAGCAGGGTATTGGCACTGAAGCTTTCTTT. It specifies CASSEQGIGTEAFF.

This chain links TRBV9 with TRBJ2-1; 11 bases line up with TRBD2. The CDR3 is made up of 15 amino acids. Germline V gene data show CDR1 as SGDLS and CDR2 as YYNGEE. V gave up 1 base and J gave up 6 bases; unmatched junction bases: 3. CDR3 loop: CASSVLAGGGNEQFF. The CDR3 nucleotides are TGTGCCAGCAGCGTACTAGCGGGAGGAGGCAATGAGCAGTTCTTC.

The chain combines TRBV5-4 with TRBJ1-1; D uncertain. The length of the CDR3 is 13 residues. V shed 0 bases and J shed 7 bases, with 10 bases lying between them. Germline-derived CDR1 and CDR2 are SGHNT and YYREEE (reference sequence). The CDR3 region has the DNA TGTGCCAGCAGCTTGGCGGGAGGGATTGAAGCTTTCTTT. This encodes CASSLAGGIEAFF. Filled out from reference TRBV5-4 and TRBJ1-1, the complete variable domain reads ETGVTQSPTHLIKTRGQQVTLRCSSQSGHNTVSWYQQALGQGPQFIFQYYREEENGRGNFPPRFSGLQFPNYSSELNVNALELDDSALYLCASSLAGGIEAFFGQGTRLTVV.

The chain uses TRBV7-8 and TRBJ2-5; 9 bases align to TRBD2. J was trimmed by 0 bases and V by 6 bases; bases with no gene match: 14. This CDR3 spans 18 amino acids. Per the germline V gene, CDR1 is SGHVS and CDR2 is FQNEAQ. Written as DNA, the CDR3 is TGTGCCAGCAGGCGTAGTGGTGCGGGAGGGAGGGACCAAGAGACCCAGTACTTC. Encoded protein: CASRRSGAGGRDQETQYF.

V usage is TRBV9 and J usage is TRBJ2-1, with 12 bases fitting TRBD2. CDR3 length: 16 residues. V gave up 3 bases and J gave up 6 bases; unmatched junction bases: 7. Germline-derived CDR1 and CDR2 are SGDLS and YYNGEE. The CDR3 DNA follows: TGTGCCAGCAGCGACCCCGGACTAGCGGGACCCAATGAGCAGTTCTTC. It translates to CASSDPGLAGPNEQFF.

The chain couples TRBV9 to TRBJ1-4, with 7 positions matching TRBD1. Germline V CDR1 and CDR2: SGDLS, YYNGEE. J was trimmed by 8 bases and V by 0 bases; bases with no gene match: 7. The CDR3 contains 15 residues. The CDR3 spells CASSVGPQGREKLFF. CDR3 DNA: TGTGCCAGCAGCGTAGGTCCACAGGGGAGAGAAAAACTGTTTTTT. The entire variable domain, with the rest obtained from reference TRBV9 and TRBJ1-4, is as follows: DSGVTQTPKHLITATGQRVTLRCSPRSGDLSVYWYQQSLDQGLQFLIQYYNGEERAKGNILERFSAQQFPDLHSELNLSSLELGDSALYFCASSVGPQGREKLFFGSGTQLSVL.

Here the CDR3 DNA reads TGTGCCAGCAGCCTTCCACTAGCGGGAGTTAATGAGCAGTTCTTC. This gives the protein CASSLPLAGVNEQFF. V is TRBV11-2 and J is TRBJ2-1, with 11 nucleotides matching TRBD2. The V gene's germline CDR1 is SGHAT and CDR2 FQNNGV. V shed 5 bases, J shed 7 bases, and the junction held 7 bases outside the gene matches. The CDR3 sequence is 15 residues long.

V is TRBV6-5 and J is TRBJ2-7; possibly TRBD2 for D (5 bases). The V gene's germline CDR1 is MNHEY and CDR2 SVGAGI. CDR3 size: 15 residues. V was trimmed by 2 bases and J by 3 bases, leaving 14 bases between them. The CDR3 loop reads CASSYGRGILYEQYF. The CDR3, as DNA: TGTGCCAGCAGTTACGGGAGAGGGATTCTCTACGAGCAGTACTTC.